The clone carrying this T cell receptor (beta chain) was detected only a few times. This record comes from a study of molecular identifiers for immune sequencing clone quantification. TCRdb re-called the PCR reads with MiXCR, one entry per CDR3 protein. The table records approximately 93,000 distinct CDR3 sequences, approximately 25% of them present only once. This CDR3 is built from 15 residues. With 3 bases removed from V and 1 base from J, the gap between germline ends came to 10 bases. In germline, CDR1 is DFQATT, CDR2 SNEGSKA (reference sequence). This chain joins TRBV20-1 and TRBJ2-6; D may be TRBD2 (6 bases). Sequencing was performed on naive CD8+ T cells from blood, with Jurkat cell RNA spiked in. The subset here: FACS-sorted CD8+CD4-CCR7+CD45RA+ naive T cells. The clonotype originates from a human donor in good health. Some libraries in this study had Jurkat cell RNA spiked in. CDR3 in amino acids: CSASGGPSGANVLTF. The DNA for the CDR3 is TGCAGTGCTAGCGGGGGACCTTCTGGGGCCAACGTCCTGACTTTC.